This record concerns one T cell receptor beta chain sequence. Its antigen is currently unknown. In the PCR, 60 Vbeta and 13 Jbeta primers were used. The repertoire was sequenced with immunoSEQ multiplex PCR; TCRdb's copy has only in-frame clones and lacks some. The sample shows approximately 100,000 clones, about four fifths of them seen only once. The sample is drawn from a study of cytomegalovirus exposure and HLA in healthy donors. Study results and limitations: Sequence variants that were highly shared formed a cluster that was likely a sequencing artifact. Follow-up analysis seemed to connect common viral pathogens with several of the most significant clusters identified. In a later analysis, an Asian-associated ancestry cluster reportedly showed fewer N-insertions than the roughly 730-donor mean.

This CDR3 region has 15 residues. With 1 base clipped from V and 5 bases from J, the junction kept 7 bases outside the gene matches. From germline, CDR1 is SGHRS and CDR2 YFSETQ. This chain links TRBV5-1 with TRBJ2-5, with 8 bases aligning to TRBD1. The TCR comes from a woman in her forties or fifties in good health and CMV-seropositive. The sample comprised PBMCs. In DNA form, the CDR3 reads TGCGCCAGCAGCTTGAATGCAGGGGGCATGGAGACCCAGTACTTC. It encodes CASSLNAGGMETQYF.